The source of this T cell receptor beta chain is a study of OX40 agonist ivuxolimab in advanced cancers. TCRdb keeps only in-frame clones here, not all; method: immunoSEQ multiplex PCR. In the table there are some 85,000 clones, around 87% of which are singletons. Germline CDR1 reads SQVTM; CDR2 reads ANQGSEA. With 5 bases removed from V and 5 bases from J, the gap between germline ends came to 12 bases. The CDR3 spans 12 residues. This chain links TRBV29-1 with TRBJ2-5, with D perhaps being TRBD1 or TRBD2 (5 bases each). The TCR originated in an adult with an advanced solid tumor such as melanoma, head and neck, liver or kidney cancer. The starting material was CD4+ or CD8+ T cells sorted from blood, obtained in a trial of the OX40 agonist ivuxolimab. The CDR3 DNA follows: TGCAGCGTTTCTGGGGGAGTGGAGACCCAGTACTTC. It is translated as CSVSGGVETQYF.